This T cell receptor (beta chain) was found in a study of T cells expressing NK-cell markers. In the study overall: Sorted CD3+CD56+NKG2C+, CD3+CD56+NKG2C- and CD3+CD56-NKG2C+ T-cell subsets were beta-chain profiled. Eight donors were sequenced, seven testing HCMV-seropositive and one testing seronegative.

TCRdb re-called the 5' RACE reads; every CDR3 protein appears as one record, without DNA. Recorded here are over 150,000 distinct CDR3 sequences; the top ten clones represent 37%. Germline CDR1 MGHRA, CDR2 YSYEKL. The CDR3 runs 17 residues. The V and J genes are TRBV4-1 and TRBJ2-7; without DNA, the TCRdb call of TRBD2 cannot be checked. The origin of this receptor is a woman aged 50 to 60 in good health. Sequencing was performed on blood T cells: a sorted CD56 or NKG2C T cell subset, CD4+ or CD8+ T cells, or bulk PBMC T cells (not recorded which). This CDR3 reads CASSPPPGTSASYEQYF.